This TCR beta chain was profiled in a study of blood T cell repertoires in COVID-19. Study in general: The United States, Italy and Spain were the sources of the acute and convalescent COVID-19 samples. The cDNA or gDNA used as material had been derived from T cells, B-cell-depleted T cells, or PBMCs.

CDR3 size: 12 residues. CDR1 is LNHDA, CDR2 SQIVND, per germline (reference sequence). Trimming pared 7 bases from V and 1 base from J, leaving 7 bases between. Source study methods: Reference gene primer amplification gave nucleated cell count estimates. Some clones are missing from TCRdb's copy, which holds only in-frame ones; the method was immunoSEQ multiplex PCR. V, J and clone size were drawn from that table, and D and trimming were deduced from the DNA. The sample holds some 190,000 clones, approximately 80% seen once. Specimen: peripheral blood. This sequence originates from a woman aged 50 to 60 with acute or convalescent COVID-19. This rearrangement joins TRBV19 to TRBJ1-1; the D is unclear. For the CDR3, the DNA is TGTGCCAGTACTCACAGGAACACTGAAGCTTTCTTT. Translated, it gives CASTHRNTEAFF. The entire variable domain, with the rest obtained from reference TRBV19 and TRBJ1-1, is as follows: DGGITQSPKYLFRKEGQNVTLSCEQNLNHDAMYWYRQDPGQGLRLIYYSQIVNDFQKGDIAEGYSVSREKKESFPLTVTSAQKNPTAFYLCASTHRNTEAFFGQGTRLTVV.